This T cell receptor (beta chain) is from a study of cytomegalovirus exposure and HLA in healthy donors. Study context: The early release's HLA-typed donors yielded 78 million or so unique TCRs.

Study outcomes and limitations: Within a later analysis, the majority of CMV-associated TCR beta chains appeared HLA-restricted.

Primers for the PCR totalled 60 Vbeta and 13 Jbeta. TCRdb's table, derived via immunoSEQ multiplex PCR, lists solely in-frame clones and lacks some. The profile covers 70,000 to 80,000 clones, with 78% appearing a single time and approximately 8.9% taken by the ten largest. Only a few counts were recorded for this clone. Its antigen remains unknown. Germline V gene lookup returns CDR1 MNHEY and CDR2 SVGAGI. The CDR3 extends over 16 amino acids. The V and J ends lost 2 bases and 4 bases, in that order; junction bases with no gene match: 5. The sequence was obtained from a middle-aged woman in good health and CMV-seropositive. The sequencing sample was made of PBMCs. V is TRBV6-5 and J is TRBJ2-3; the match to TRBD2 covers 11 bases. The CDR3 loop reads CASSYGGSGGADTQYF. CDR3 DNA sequence: TGTGCCAGCAGTTACGGCGGTAGCGGGGGGGCAGATACGCAGTATTTT.